This passage covers 25 T cell receptor beta chains from one sample sequenced in a study of CD8 T cells in ankylosing spondylitis. Via MiXCR, TCRdb re-called the 5' RACE reads, giving one row per CDR3 protein. In the table there are about 150,000 distinct CDR3 sequences, roughly a third of which are singletons. The specimen was synovial fluid, either unsorted or a sorted T cell fraction (not recorded which). Receptor source: a male donor with ankylosing spondylitis.

The table lists this clonotype with a few counts. The V gene is TRBV20-1, the J gene TRBJ1-2; D is ambiguous. V shed 3 bases and J shed 0 bases, with 8 bases lying between them. CDR3 size: 13 residues. CDR1 is DFQATT and CDR2 is SNEGSKA in the germline V gene (reference sequence). CDR3 loop: CSASSPANYGYTF. The CDR3 DNA reads TGCAGTGCTAGTTCCCCCGCTAACTATGGCTACACCTTC.

The V gene is TRBV5-1, the J gene TRBJ1-2; 7 bases agree with TRBD1. CDR3 length: 15 residues. The germline V gene has CDR1 SGHRS and CDR2 YFSETQ. V lost 4 bases to trimming and J lost 3 bases; unmatched junction nucleotides: 9. The CDR3 nucleotides are TGCGCCAGCAGCCCGGGGGACAGAGAGCACTATGGCTACACCTTC. Encoded protein: CASSPGDREHYGYTF.

The rearrangement links TRBV18 to TRBJ2-2; D is possibly TRBD1 or TRBD2 (5 bases each). Trimming shortened V by 3 bases and J by 7 bases, and 18 bases separated the two germline ends. The CDR3 has 16 residues. Germline CDR1 KGHSH, CDR2 LQKENI. The CDR3 DNA follows: TGTGCCAGCTCACCTAACCCCCGGGGCGTCGGCGGGGAGCTGTTTTTT. Amino acid sequence: CASSPNPRGVGGELFF.

The chain couples TRBV14 to TRBJ2-1; D might be TRBD1 (5 bases). Germline-derived CDR1 and CDR2 are SGHDN and FVKESK. The CDR3 sequence is 12 residues long. The ends were cut back, 3 bases at V and 11 bases at J, with 11 bases in the middle. The DNA for the CDR3 is TGTGCCAGCAGCCAGAAGACAGAGAAGCAGTTCTTC. Its protein is CASSQKTEKQFF. Based on the CDR3 plus reference TRBV14 and TRBJ2-1, the full variable domain is EAGVTQFPSHSVIEKGQTVTLRCDPISGHDNLYWYRRVMGKEIKFLLHFVKESKQDESGMPNNRFLAERTGGTYSTLKVQPAELEDSGVYFCASSQKTEKQFFGPGTRLTVL.

The chain combines TRBV6-6 with TRBJ1-1, with D unresolved. Germline CDR1 and CDR2: MNHNY and SVGAGI (reference sequence). CDR3 length: 13 residues. With 6 bases removed from V and 1 base from J, the gap between germline ends came to 9 bases. The CDR3 protein is CASRRTTNTEAFF. CDR3 coding DNA: TGTGCCAGCAGGAGGACGACGAACACTGAAGCTTTCTTT.

This clonotype was seen more than once but under ten times. This chain connects TRBV7-3 to TRBJ2-5; 8 nucleotides match TRBD1. The J segment lost 1 base and the V segment lost 4 bases, leaving 5 bases of the junction unmatched. The CDR3 sequence is 15 residues long. CDR1 is SGHTA and CDR2 is FQGTGA in the germline V gene. CDR3 sequence (DNA): TGTGCCAGCAGCTCGGGACAGGCGGGCCAAGAGACCCAGTACTTC. Protein product: CASSSGQAGQETQYF.

This clonotype was counted a few times. The chain is built from TRBV14 and TRBJ2-7; 7 nucleotides align to TRBD1. CDR3 length: 16 residues. Germline assignment: CDR1 SGHDN and CDR2 FVKESK. The J segment lost 5 bases and the V segment lost 0 bases, leaving 10 bases of the junction unmatched. CDR3 sequence (DNA): TGTGCCAGCAGCCAAGAGCCCCGGCCGACAGGGCACGAGCAGTACTTC. Its protein product is CASSQEPRPTGHEQYF.

This clonotype has at least ten counts. The CDR3 reads CASSQQQGSGYTF. The CDR3 bases are TGTGCCAGCAGCCAACAACAGGGAAGTGGCTACACCTTC. The chain combines TRBV11-3 with TRBJ1-2; tentative D call: TRBD1 (6 bases). The CDR3 contains 13 residues. Germline loops: CDR1 SGHNT, CDR2 YENEEA. V was pared by 5 bases and J by 7 bases, with 14 bases between.

This clonotype was detected many times. J is TRBJ1-3 and V is TRBV20-1, with D possibly being TRBD1 (6 bases). Trimming left V 3 bases short and J 4 bases short, with 16 bases between. CDR3 length: 15 amino acids. Germline CDR1 and CDR2: DFQATT and SNEGSKA (reference sequence). In DNA, the CDR3 is TGCAGTGCTAGTTTAGGGGGGGCCTCCGGAAACACCATATATTTT. It specifies CSASLGGASGNTIYF.

This rearrangement joins TRBV6-5 to TRBJ1-6, with TRBD1 matching 9 bases. The trim removed 0 bases at V and 10 bases at J, leaving 7 bases unmatched. The CDR3 consists of 16 residues. CDR1 is MNHEY and CDR2 is SVGAGI in the germline V gene. The CDR3 sequence is CASSYSGQGLGSPLHF. In nucleotides, the CDR3 is TGTGCCAGCAGTTACTCGGGACAGGGACTAGGATCACCCCTCCACTTT.

The genes are TRBV7-3 and TRBJ2-7; perhaps D is TRBD1 or TRBD2 (5 bases each). CDR1 is SGHTA, CDR2 FQGTGA, per germline. Trimming shortened V by 3 bases and J by 4 bases, and 16 bases separated the two germline ends. The length of the CDR3 is 15 residues. This CDR3 reads CASSLAGTREYEQYF. CDR3 bases: TGTGCCAGCAGCTTGGCCGGGACGAGGGAGTACGAGCAGTACTTC.

The chain joins TRBV28 to TRBJ2-3; the match to TRBD1 covers 7 bases. CDR1 and CDR2 (germline): MDHEN, SYDVKM. V gave up 3 bases and J gave up 2 bases; unmatched junction bases: 8. The CDR3 contains 16 residues. CDR3 in amino acids: CASSFSTGATTDTQYF. As DNA, the CDR3 is TGTGCCAGCAGTTTCTCCACAGGGGCGACCACAGATACGCAGTATTTT.

The chain is built from TRBV6-2 or TRBV6-3 and TRBJ2-3; possible D gene TRBD2, 5 bases. The germline V and J ends were trimmed by 7 bases and 5 bases, with 16 bases remaining between them. The CDR3 consists of 14 residues. Germline assignment: CDR1 MNHEY and CDR2 SVGEGT. DNA of the CDR3: TGTGCCAGCACTGGCGGGCGGGTTATAGATACGCAGTATTTT. This gives the protein CASTGGRVIDTQYF.

This clonotype was counted between two and nine times. The J gene is TRBJ2-7, the V gene TRBV7-2, with 8 nucleotides matching TRBD2. The J segment lost 6 bases and the V segment lost 3 bases, leaving 4 bases of the junction unmatched. CDR3 length equals 13 residues. Germline assignment: CDR1 SGHTA and CDR2 FQGNSA. The CDR3 sequence: CASSFEREFEQYF. The CDR3 DNA sequence: TGTGCCAGCAGCTTCGAGCGGGAGTTCGAGCAGTACTTC.

The chain uses TRBV20-1 and TRBJ2-7; 7 positions agree with TRBD2. Germline V gene lookup returns CDR1 DFQATT and CDR2 SNEGSKA (reference sequence). The CDR3 consists of 14 residues. The V gene end was trimmed by 8 bases and the J gene end by 0 bases; junction bases not matched to a gene: 10. CDR3 bases: TGCAGTTACCTCTCCAGCGGGAACTCCTACGAGCAGTACTTC. Its translation is CSYLSSGNSYEQYF.

This clonotype was detected only a few times. The chain is built from TRBV7-6 and TRBJ2-2, with TRBD2 as a possible D gene (5 bases). V lost 5 bases to trimming and J lost 2 bases, with 12 bases between them. This CDR3 has 15 residues. Germline assignment: CDR1 SGHVS and CDR2 FNYEAQ. The CDR3 coding sequence is TGTGCCAGCAGCCCCACCGGGATTAACACCGGGGAGCTGTTTTTT. Translated: CASSPTGINTGELFF.

V is TRBV29-1 and J is TRBJ1-2; D gene ambiguous. This CDR3 region has 10 residues. V was clipped by 0 bases and J by 9 bases, with 5 bases between them. Germline CDR1 and CDR2: SQVTM and ANQGSEA. The CDR3 DNA follows: TGCAGCGTTGAAGACGGTCGCTACACCTTC. This codes for CSVEDGRYTF.

The gene calls are TRBV3-1 and TRBJ2-1, with a weak D call TRBD1 (5 bases). This CDR3 spans 16 amino acids. V gave up 2 bases and J gave up 6 bases, with 17 bases separating them. Germline V CDR1 and CDR2: LGHDT, YNNKEL (reference sequence). CDR3: CASSQTTVGLVNEQFF. The DNA of the CDR3 is TGTGCCAGCAGCCAAACGACAGTGGGGCTGGTCAATGAGCAGTTCTTC.

Only a few counts were recorded for this clonotype. The rearrangement joins TRBV20-1 to TRBJ1-6; no clear D gene. The CDR3 length is 15 residues. Between the trimmed V and J ends, which lost 0 bases and 7 bases, there was a span of 13 bases. From germline, CDR1 is DFQATT and CDR2 SNEGSKA (reference sequence). Here the CDR3 reads CSARERSSANSPLHF. CDR3 bases: TGCAGTGCTAGAGAGAGGTCGTCGGCCAATTCACCCCTCCACTTT.

The chain carries TRBV28 and TRBJ2-1; possibly TRBD1 for D (5 bases). The germline V gene encodes CDR1 MDHEN and CDR2 SYDVKM. This CDR3 comprises 13 residues. The V gene lost 7 bases and the J gene lost 10 bases, with 17 bases spanning the gap. Here the CDR3 reads CASNRGRYREQFF. CDR3 nucleotides: TGTGCCAGCAATCGTGGCAGATACAGGGAGCAGTTCTTC.

The chain couples TRBV5-5 to TRBJ1-6, with D hard to call. Deletions cut 4 bases from V and 0 bases from J, with 11 bases between. Germline values: CDR1 SGHKS, CDR2 YYEKEE (reference sequence). The CDR3 length is 16 residues. The CDR3 reads CASSPGEYSYNSPLHF. Here the CDR3 DNA reads TGTGCCAGCAGCCCCGGGGAGTACTCCTATAATTCACCCCTCCACTTT.

This clonotype was counted a few times. This chain connects TRBV9 to TRBJ2-1; 14 bases are a match to TRBD2. Germline trimming cut 4 bases from V and 7 bases from J; bases unmatched to any gene: 7. CDR3 length: 16 amino acids. In germline, CDR1 is SGDLS, CDR2 YYNGEE. CDR3 protein: CASSPGLAGGENEQFF. As DNA, the CDR3 is TGTGCCAGCAGCCCTGGACTAGCGGGGGGCGAGAATGAGCAGTTCTTC.

The CDR3 DNA reads TGTGCCAGCAGCCAAGGAGGGGAAGGCTACGAGCAGTACTTC. Amino acids: CASSQGGEGYEQYF. V gene TRBV4-2 combines with J gene TRBJ2-7; D assignment may be TRBD1 or TRBD2 (5 bases each). V shed 1 base and J shed 3 bases, with 10 bases lying between them. The germline V gene encodes CDR1 LGHNA and CDR2 YNFKEQ. The CDR3 has 14 residues.

On this clonotype itself: The limits of the CDR3 on the DNA are not certain, so only TCRdb's listed CDR3 is given. This sequence joins TRBV12-3 or TRBV12-4 and TRBJ2-5; TRBD1 is the table's D call and was not checked against the DNA. The CDR3 numbers 16 amino acids, ends counted. This chain's CDR3 is CASSFGPGVVQETQYF.

This clonotype showed up just a few times. V gene TRBV20-1 combines with J gene TRBJ2-7; D is uncertain. CDR1 DFQATT and CDR2 SNEGSKA come from the germline V gene (reference sequence). Trimming left V 3 bases short and J 2 bases short, with 11 bases between. This CDR3 spans 13 amino acids. CDR3 in amino acids: CSARLGRPYEQYF. For the CDR3, the DNA is TGCAGTGCTAGGTTAGGCAGGCCCTACGAGCAGTACTTC.